A single sample gave rise to the 6 T cell receptor beta chains below, sequenced in a study of OX40 agonist ivuxolimab in advanced cancers. Data came from immunoSEQ multiplex PCR; TCRdb stores just in-frame clones and leaves some out. The profile shows about 77,000 clones, 80% to 90% of them singletons. Sequences were derived from CD4+ or CD8+ T cells sorted from blood, sampled in a trial of the OX40 agonist ivuxolimab. All receptors derive from an adult with an advanced solid tumor such as melanoma, head and neck, liver or kidney cancer.

The V and J genes are TRBV10-3 and TRBJ2-2; D is uncertain. Trimming took 3 bases from V and 6 from J, leaving 5 bases between them. Germline assignment: CDR1 ENHRY and CDR2 SYGVKD. This CDR3 is 12 amino acids long. The CDR3 DNA reads as TGTGCCATCAGTGACATCTCCGGGGAGCTGTTTTTT. It specifies CAISDISGELFF.

The chain recombines TRBV5-4 with TRBJ2-5, with 10 bases aligning to TRBD2. V lost 4 bases and J lost 4; bases outside the gene matches: 13. Germline CDR1 and CDR2: SGHNT and YYREEE (reference sequence). The CDR3 consists of 17 residues. CDR3 nucleotide sequence: TGTGCCAGCAGCCGGCCGAAAGCGGGGGGGCAGGGAGAGACCCAGTACTTC. It encodes CASSRPKAGGQGETQYF.

The chain combines TRBV18 with TRBJ2-3; 14 bases agree with TRBD2. The germline CDR1 and CDR2 sequences are KGHSH and LQKENI. The V and J ends lost 6 bases and 2 bases, in that order; junction bases with no gene match: 7. CDR3 length: 17 residues. DNA of the CDR3: TGTGCCAGCTCTTCCCAGACTAGCGGGAGGGCCACAGATACGCAGTATTTT. Protein sequence: CASSSQTSGRATDTQYF.

This clone was observed a few times. The V gene is TRBV2, the J gene TRBJ2-2; possible D gene TRBD1, 6 bases. Per the germline V gene, CDR1 is SNHLY and CDR2 is FYNNEI. Between the trimmed V and J ends, which lost 9 bases and 3 bases, there was a span of 11 bases. CDR3 length equals 13 residues. The CDR3 reads CASGTFYTGELFF. The CDR3 DNA reads as TGTGCCAGTGGGACATTCTACACCGGGGAGCTGTTTTTT.

V usage is TRBV2 and J usage is TRBJ2-4, with D perhaps TRBD1 or TRBD2 (5 bases each). CDR1 and CDR2 from the germline V gene are SNHLY and FYNNEI. Deletions cut 3 bases from V and 0 bases from J, with 12 bases between. The CDR3 consists of 16 residues. CDR3: CASSDGWDLAKNIQYF. Written as DNA, the CDR3 is TGTGCCAGCAGTGATGGTTGGGACCTAGCCAAAAACATTCAGTACTTC.

The chain has TRBV7-9 and TRBJ2-2, with 8 bases fitting TRBD1. This CDR3 contains 19 residues. J gave up 6 bases and V 0 bases, and 15 bases lay outside the gene matches. Germline CDR1 reads SEHNR; CDR2 reads FQNEAQ (reference sequence). CDR3 coding DNA: TGTGCCAGCAGCTTAGCGCACGGCCAGGGGGCGATCCTTTCCGGGGAGCTGTTTTTT. Translated, it gives CASSLAHGQGAILSGELFF.